This T cell receptor (beta chain) is from a study of cytomegalovirus exposure and HLA in healthy donors. Trimming removed 7 bases from V and 5 bases from J, with 23 bases in between. CDR1 SNHLY and CDR2 FYNNEI come from the germline V gene. The CDR3 is 16 residues long. Whole-study results and caveats: Analysis was carried out at a later point, and it linked a missense DCLRE1C variant to TCR beta V- and J-gene trimming. Earlier analysis found most TCR beta V segments productive about 90% or about 30% of the time. The authors listed approximately 160 TCR beta chains as cytomegalovirus-associated. The study reported that TCR beta sequences accurately predicted HLA-A and HLA-B alleles in most subjects.

As concerns this clone: Its antigen is as yet unknown.

It was with 60 Vbeta and 13 Jbeta primers that the PCR ran. TCRdb's table, derived via immunoSEQ multiplex PCR, lists solely in-frame clones and lacks some. Altogether approximately 150,000 clones are present, 60% to 85% being singletons, with the ten largest covering around 7%. The source of this sequence is a woman aged 40 to 49 in good health and CMV-seropositive. Sequencing used PBMCs. The chain is built from TRBV2 and TRBJ1-1, with D maybe TRBD1 (6 bases). CDR3 region: CASKTGGARGGTEAFF. DNA of the CDR3: TGTGCCAGCAAGACTGGGGGGGCGCGCGGGGGGACTGAAGCTTTCTTT. Complete variable domain (other parts from reference TRBV2 and TRBJ1-1): EPEVTQTPSHQVTQMGQEVILRCVPISNHLYFYWYRQILGQKVEFLVSFYNNEISEKSEIFDDQFSVERPDGSNFTLKIRSTKLEDSAMYFCASKTGGARGGTEAFFGQGTRLTVV.